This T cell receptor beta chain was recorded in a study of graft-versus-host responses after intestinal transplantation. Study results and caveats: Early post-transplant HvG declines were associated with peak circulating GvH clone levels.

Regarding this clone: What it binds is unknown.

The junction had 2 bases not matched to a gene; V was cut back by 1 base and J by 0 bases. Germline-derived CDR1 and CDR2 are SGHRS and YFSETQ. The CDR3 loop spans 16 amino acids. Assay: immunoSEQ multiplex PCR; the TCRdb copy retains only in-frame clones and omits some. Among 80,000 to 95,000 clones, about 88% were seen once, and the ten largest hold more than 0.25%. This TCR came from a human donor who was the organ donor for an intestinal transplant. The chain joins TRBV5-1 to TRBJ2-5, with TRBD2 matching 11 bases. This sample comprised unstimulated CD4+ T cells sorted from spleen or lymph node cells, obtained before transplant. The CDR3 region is CASSLRLAGYQETQYF. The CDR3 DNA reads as TGCGCCAGCAGCTTGCGACTAGCGGGATACCAAGAGACCCAGTACTTC.